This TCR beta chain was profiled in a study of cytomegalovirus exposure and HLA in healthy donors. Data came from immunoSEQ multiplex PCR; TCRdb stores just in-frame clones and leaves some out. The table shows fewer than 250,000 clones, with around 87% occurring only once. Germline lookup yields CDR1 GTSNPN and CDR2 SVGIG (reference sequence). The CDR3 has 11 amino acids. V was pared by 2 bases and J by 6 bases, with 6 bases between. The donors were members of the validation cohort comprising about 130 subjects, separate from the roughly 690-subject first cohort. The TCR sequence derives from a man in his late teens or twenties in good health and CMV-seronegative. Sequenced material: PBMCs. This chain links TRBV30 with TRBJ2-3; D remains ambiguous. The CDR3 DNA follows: TGTGCCTGGAGTTTCCTCGATACGCAGTATTTT. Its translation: CAWSFLDTQYF.